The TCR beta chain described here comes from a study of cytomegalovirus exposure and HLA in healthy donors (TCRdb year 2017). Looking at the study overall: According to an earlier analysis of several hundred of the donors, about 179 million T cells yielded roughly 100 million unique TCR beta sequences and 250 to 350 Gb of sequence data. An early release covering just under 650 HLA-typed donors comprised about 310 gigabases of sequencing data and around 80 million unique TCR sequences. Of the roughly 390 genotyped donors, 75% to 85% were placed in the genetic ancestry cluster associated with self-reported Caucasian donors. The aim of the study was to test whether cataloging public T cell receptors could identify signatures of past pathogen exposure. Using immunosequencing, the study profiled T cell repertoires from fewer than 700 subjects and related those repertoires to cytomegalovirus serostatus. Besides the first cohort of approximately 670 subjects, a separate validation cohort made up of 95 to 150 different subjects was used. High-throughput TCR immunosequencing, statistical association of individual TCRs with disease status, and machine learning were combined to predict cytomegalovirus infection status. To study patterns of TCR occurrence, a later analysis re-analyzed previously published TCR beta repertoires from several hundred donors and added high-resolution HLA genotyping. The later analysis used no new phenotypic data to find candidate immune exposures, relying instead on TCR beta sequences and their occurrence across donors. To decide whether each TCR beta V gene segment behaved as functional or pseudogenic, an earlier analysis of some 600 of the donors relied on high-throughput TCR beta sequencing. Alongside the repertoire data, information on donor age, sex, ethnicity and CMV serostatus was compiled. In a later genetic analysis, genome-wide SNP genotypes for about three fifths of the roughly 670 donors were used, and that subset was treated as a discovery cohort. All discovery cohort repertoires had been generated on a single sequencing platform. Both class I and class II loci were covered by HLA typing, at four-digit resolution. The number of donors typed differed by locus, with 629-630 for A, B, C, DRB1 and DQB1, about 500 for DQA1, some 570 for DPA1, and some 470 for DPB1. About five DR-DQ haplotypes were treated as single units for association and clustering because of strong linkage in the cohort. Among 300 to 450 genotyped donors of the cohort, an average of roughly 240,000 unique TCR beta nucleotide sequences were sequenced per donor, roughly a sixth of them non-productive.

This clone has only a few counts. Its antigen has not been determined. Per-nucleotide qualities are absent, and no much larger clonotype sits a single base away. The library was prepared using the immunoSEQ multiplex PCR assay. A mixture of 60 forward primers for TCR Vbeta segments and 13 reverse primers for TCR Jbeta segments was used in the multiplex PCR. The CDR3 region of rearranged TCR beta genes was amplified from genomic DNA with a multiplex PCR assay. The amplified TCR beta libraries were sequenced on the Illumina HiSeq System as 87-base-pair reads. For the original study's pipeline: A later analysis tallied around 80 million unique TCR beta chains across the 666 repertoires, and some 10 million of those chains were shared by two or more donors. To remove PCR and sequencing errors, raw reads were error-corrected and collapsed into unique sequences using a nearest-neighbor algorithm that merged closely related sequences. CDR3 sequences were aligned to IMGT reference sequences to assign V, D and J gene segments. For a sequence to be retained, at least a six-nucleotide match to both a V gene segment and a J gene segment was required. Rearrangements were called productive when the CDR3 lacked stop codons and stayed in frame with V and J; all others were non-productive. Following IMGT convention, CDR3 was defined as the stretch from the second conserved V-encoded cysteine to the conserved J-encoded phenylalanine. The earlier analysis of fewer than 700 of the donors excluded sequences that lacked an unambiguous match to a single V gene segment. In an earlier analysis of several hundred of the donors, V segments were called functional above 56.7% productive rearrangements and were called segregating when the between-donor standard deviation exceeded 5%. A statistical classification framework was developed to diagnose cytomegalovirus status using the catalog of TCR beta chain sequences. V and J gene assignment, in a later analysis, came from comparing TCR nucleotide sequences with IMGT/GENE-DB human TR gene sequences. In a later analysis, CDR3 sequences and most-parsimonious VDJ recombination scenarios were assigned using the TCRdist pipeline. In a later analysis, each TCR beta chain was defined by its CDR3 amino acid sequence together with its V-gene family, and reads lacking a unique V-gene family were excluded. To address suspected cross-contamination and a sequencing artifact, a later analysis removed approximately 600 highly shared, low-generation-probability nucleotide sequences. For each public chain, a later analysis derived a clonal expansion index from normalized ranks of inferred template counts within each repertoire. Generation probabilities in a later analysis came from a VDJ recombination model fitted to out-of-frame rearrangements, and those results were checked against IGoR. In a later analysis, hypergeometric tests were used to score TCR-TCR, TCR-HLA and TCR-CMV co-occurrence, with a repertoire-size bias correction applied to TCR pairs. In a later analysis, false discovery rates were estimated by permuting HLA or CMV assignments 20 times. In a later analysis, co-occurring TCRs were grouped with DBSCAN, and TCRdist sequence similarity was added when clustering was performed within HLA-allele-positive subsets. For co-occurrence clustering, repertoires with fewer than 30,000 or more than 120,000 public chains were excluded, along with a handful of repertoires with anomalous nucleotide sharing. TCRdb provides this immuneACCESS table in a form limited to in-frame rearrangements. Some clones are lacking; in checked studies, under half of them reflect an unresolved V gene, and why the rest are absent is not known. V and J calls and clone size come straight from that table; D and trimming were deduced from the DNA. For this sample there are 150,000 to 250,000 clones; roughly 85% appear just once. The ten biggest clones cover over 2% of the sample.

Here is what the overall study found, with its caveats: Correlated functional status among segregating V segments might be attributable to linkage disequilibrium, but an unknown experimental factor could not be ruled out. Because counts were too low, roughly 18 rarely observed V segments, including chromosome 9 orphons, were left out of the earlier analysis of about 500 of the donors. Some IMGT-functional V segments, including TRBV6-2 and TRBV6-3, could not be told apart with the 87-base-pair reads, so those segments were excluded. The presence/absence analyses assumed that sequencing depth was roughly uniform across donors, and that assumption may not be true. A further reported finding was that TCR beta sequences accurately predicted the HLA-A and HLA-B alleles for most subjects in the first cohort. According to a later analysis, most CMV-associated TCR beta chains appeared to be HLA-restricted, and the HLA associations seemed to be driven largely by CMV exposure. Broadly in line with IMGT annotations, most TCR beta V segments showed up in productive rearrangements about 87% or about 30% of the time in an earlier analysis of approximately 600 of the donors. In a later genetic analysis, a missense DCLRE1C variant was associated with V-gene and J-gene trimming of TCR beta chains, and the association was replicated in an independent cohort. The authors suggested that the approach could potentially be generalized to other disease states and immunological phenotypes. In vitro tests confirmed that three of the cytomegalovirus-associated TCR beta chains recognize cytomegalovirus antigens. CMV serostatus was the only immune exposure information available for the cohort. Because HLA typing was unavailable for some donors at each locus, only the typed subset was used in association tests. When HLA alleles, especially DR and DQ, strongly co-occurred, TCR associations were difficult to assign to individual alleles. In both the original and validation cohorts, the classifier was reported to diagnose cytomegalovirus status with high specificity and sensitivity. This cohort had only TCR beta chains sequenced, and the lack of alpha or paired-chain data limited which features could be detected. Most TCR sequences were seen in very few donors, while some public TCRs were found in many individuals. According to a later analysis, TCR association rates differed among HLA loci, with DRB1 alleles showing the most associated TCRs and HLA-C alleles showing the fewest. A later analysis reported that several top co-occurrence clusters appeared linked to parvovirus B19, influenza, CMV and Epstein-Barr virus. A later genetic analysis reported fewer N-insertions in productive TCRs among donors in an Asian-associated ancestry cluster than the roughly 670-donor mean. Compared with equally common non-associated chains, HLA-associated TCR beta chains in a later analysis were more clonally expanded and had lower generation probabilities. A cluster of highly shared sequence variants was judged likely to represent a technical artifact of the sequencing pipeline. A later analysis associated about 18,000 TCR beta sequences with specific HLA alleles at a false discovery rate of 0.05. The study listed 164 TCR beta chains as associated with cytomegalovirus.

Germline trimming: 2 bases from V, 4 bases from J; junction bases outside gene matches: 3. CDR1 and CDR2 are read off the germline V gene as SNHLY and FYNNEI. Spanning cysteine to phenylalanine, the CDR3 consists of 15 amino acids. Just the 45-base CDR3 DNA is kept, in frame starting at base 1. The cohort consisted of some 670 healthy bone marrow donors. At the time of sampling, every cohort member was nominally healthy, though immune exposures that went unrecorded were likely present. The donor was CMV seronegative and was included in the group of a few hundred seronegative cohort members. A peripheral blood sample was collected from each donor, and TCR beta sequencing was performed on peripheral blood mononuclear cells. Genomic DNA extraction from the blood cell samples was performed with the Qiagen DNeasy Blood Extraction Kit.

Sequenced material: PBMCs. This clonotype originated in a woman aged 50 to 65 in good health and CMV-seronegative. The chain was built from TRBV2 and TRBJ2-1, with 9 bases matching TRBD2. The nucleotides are TGTGCCAGCAGTGAAAAAAGCGGGGGGTACAATGAGCAGTTCTTC. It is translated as CASSEKSGGYNEQFF.